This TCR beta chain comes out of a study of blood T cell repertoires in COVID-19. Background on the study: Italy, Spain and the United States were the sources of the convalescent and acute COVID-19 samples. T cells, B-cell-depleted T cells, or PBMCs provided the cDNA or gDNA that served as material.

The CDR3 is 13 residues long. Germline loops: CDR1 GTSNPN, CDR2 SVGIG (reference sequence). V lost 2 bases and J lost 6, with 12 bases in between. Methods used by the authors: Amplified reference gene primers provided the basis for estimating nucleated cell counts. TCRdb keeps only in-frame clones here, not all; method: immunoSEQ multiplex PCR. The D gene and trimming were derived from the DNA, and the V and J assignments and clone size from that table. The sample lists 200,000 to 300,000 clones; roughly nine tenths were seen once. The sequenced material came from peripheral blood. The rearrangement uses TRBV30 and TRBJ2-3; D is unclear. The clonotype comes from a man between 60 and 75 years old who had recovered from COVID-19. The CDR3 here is CAWSRRQSDTQYF. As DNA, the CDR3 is TGTGCCTGGAGTAGGCGGCAGTCGGATACGCAGTATTTT.